Listed here are 28 T cell receptor beta chains from one sample, sequenced in a study of shared clonotypes between healthy human individuals. Sequencing was performed with immunoSEQ multiplex PCR; in TCRdb, only in-frame clones are kept and a portion is missing. The sample lists roughly 530,000 clones, almost 97% occurring once. The sequencing sample was made of naive CD4+ T cells sorted from blood. Subset in this sample: CD45RA+ positively selected. These receptors all stem from a woman in her twenties or thirties in good health.

This chain uses TRBV19 with TRBJ2-5, with 8 nucleotides matching TRBD2. This CDR3 region has 15 residues. V gave up 4 bases and J gave up 4 bases; unmatched junction bases: 8. Germline CDR1 LNHDA, CDR2 SQIVND (reference sequence). The CDR3: CASSNSGTLGETQYF. The CDR3 DNA reads as TGTGCCAGTAGTAATAGCGGGACTCTGGGAGAGACCCAGTACTTC.

The J gene is TRBJ2-1, the V gene TRBV29-1; possibly TRBD2 for D (5 bases). Germline V gene data show CDR1 as SQVTM and CDR2 as ANQGSEA. This CDR3 spans 12 amino acids. Trimming removed 4 bases from V and 5 bases from J, with 9 bases in between. The DNA of the CDR3 is TGCAGCGTTGCCGAGCGGAACAATGAGCAGTTCTTC. Protein product: CSVAERNNEQFF.

V usage is TRBV8-2 and J usage is TRBJ2-6; the D call of TRBD1 is as the table states it, not checked on the DNA. TRBV8-2 is listed as a pseudogene. CDR3 size: 16 residues. The CDR3 spells CGMESRTQSRANVLTF. The CDR3 DNA reads as TGTGGCATGGAGTCAAGGACACAAAGTCGGGCCAACGTCCTGACTTTC.

V and J are TRBV5-4 and TRBJ2-3; no firm D call. The CDR3 consists of 13 residues. CDR1 SGHNT and CDR2 YYREEE come from the germline V gene (reference sequence). Trimming cost V 4 bases and J 2 bases, with 8 bases left between them. Here the CDR3 DNA reads TGTGCCAGCAGCAATCCCCTCACAGATACGCAGTATTTT. Translated: CASSNPLTDTQYF.

This clone has a single count. V gene TRBV27 combines with J gene TRBJ2-1, with TRBD2 as a possible D gene (5 bases). CDR3 length: 15 amino acids. The V gene lost 3 bases and the J gene lost 6 bases, with 15 bases spanning the gap. Germline values: CDR1 MNHEY, CDR2 SMNVEV (reference sequence). The DNA for the CDR3 is TGTGCCAGCAGTTTCTCTAGCTATCCCTTCAATGAGCAGTTCTTC. Protein: CASSFSSYPFNEQFF.

Comment on this clone: This CDR3 is also generated by other DNA sequences in the sample. The V and J genes are TRBV18 and TRBJ2-7, with 11 bases lining up with TRBD1. Trimming removed 3 bases from V and 6 bases from J; junction bases left unmatched: 1. This CDR3 is 13 amino acids long. Germline V lookup: CDR1 KGHSH, CDR2 LQKENI. The CDR3 region has the DNA TGTGCCAGCTCACCGGGACAGGGGGGCGAGCAGTACTTC. It is translated as CASSPGQGGEQYF.

This clone is a singleton in its sample. The V gene is TRBV18, the J gene TRBJ2-3, with 9 bases aligning to TRBD2. This CDR3 spans 16 amino acids. Germline CDR1 and CDR2: KGHSH and LQKENI. Trimming cost V 1 base and J 2 bases; bases outside gene matches: 4. The CDR3 sequence is CASSPLGLASTDTQYF. The CDR3 DNA reads as TGTGCCAGCTCACCACTTGGACTAGCGTCCACAGATACGCAGTATTTT.

The rearrangement links TRBV5-4 to TRBJ2-7; TRBD1 matches 9 bases. The CDR3 extends over 13 amino acids. V dropped 4 bases and J dropped 6; count of bases not matched to a gene: 5. Germline V gene lookup returns CDR1 SGHNT and CDR2 YYREEE (reference sequence). The CDR3 coding sequence is TGTGCCAGCAGCCTACAGGGGGCGGCCGAGCAGTACTTC. This encodes CASSLQGAAEQYF.

This clone was seen a single time. This chain links TRBV7-2 with TRBJ2-7; TRBD2 matches 7 bases. Germline values: CDR1 SGHTA, CDR2 FQGNSA. After removal of 6 bases from V and 5 bases from J, the junction contained 10 bases not matched to a gene. This CDR3 is built from 14 residues. The CDR3 nucleotides read TGTGCCAGCAGTCCCTCGGGGGGAAAGAACGAGCAGTACTTC. Its translation: CASSPSGGKNEQYF.

This chain connects TRBV7-2 to TRBJ1-5; D perhaps matches TRBD1 (5 bases). Germline lookup yields CDR1 SGHTA and CDR2 FQGNSA. The CDR3 has 14 amino acids. With 5 bases removed from V and 4 bases from J, the gap between germline ends came to 12 bases. The CDR3 protein is CASSGVGGNQPQHF. The CDR3 DNA follows: TGTGCCAGCAGCGGCGTCGGGGGGAATCAGCCCCAGCATTTT.

The count of this clone is one. The genes are TRBV11-1 and TRBJ2-1; 12 bases line up with TRBD2. V shed 5 bases, J shed 3 bases, and the junction held 5 bases outside the gene matches. Germline assignment: CDR1 SGHAT and CDR2 FQDESV (reference sequence). CDR3 length equals 16 residues. In DNA form, the CDR3 reads TGTGCCAGCAGCCCCTGGACTAGCGGGAACTACAATGAGCAGTTCTTC. It translates to CASSPWTSGNYNEQFF.

The genes are TRBV4-1 and TRBJ2-5, with D unclear. CDR3 length: 13 residues. Germline V gene data show CDR1 as MGHRA and CDR2 as YSYEKL. Trimming removed 6 bases at V and 0 bases at J, with 8 bases between. The CDR3 DNA reads as TGCGCCAGCAGTGAAACAAACCAAGAGACCCAGTACTTC. This gives the protein CASSETNQETQYF.

The chain employs TRBV7-9 and TRBJ2-1, with D hard to call. Trimming left V 0 bases short and J 7 bases short, with 10 bases between. The CDR3 has 14 amino acids. Germline lookup yields CDR1 SEHNR and CDR2 FQNEAQ (reference sequence). The chain's CDR3 is CASSLAWRANEQFF. The DNA for the CDR3 is TGTGCCAGCAGCTTAGCGTGGAGAGCAAATGAGCAGTTCTTC.

This chain links TRBV7-8 with TRBJ1-4; D uncertain. Trimming cost V 0 bases and J 8 bases, with 16 bases left between them. The germline gives CDR1 SGHVS, CDR2 FQNEAQ. This CDR3 is built from 16 residues. The CDR3 here is CASSLAGQPVGEKLFF. The CDR3 nucleotides read TGTGCCAGCAGCTTAGCGGGTCAGCCCGTCGGAGAAAAACTGTTTTTT.

This rearrangement joins TRBV29-1 to TRBJ1-1; maybe TRBD1 (6 bases). Germline V gives CDR1 SQVTM, CDR2 ANQGSEA. This CDR3 has 13 amino acids. Trimming took 4 bases from V and 5 from J, leaving 14 bases between them. CDR3 coding DNA: TGCAGCGTTGGGTTGAGGGGGGGAACTGAAGCTTTCTTT. As protein: CSVGLRGGTEAFF.

The rearrangement links TRBV5-1 to TRBJ1-2, with D unresolved. Germline lookup yields CDR1 SGHRS and CDR2 YFSETQ. The CDR3 is 14 amino acids. Trimming took 3 bases from V and 7 from J, leaving 16 bases between them. CDR3 in amino acids: CASSSMEGLGGYTF. The CDR3 bases are TGCGCCAGCAGCTCGATGGAAGGCCTCGGTGGCTACACCTTC.

The table lists this clone with a count of one. This chain joins TRBV5-4 and TRBJ2-5, with D perhaps matching TRBD1 (6 bases). CDR1 is SGHNT, CDR2 YYREEE, per germline (reference sequence). This CDR3 comprises 15 residues. Trimming took 4 bases from V and 5 from J, leaving 18 bases between them. As DNA, the CDR3 is TGTGCCAGCAGCCCCACAGGGCTTAGGGGGGAGACCCAGTACTTC. It encodes CASSPTGLRGETQYF. Supplemented by reference TRBV5-4 and TRBJ2-5, the full variable domain reads ETGVTQSPTHLIKTRGQQVTLRCSSQSGHNTVSWYQQALGQGPQFIFQYYREEENGRGNFPPRFSGLQFPNYSSELNVNALELDDSALYLCASSPTGLRGETQYFGPGTRLLVL.

This clone was recorded a few times. The genes are TRBV11-2 and TRBJ1-3; no reliable D call. Trimming left V 5 bases short and J 0 bases short, with 5 bases between. This CDR3 has 13 amino acids. Germline V gene lookup returns CDR1 SGHAT and CDR2 FQNNGV. Here the CDR3 reads CASSRYSGNTIYF. CDR3 nucleotides: TGTGCCAGCAGCCGATACTCTGGAAACACCATATATTTT.

The V and J genes are TRBV5-6 and TRBJ1-1, with D perhaps TRBD1 (5 bases). The CDR3 covers 12 residues. The germline V gene has CDR1 SGHDT and CDR2 YYEEEE. V lost 1 base, J lost 9 bases, and 10 bases lay in between. CDR3 residues: CASSLFRGQAFF. CDR3 sequence (DNA): TGTGCCAGCAGCTTGTTCCGGGGCCAAGCTTTCTTT.

J is TRBJ1-1 and V is TRBV18; tentatively, D is TRBD1 (5 bases). Trimming took 4 bases from V and 1 from J, leaving 7 bases between them. In germline, CDR1 is KGHSH, CDR2 LQKENI. The CDR3 has 13 residues. CDR3 DNA: TGTGCCAGCTCACACGACAGGAACACTGAAGCTTTCTTT. As protein: CASSHDRNTEAFF.

About this clone itself: One junction end does not reproduce the germline sequence, and a read error may be involved. The chain employs TRBV7-6 and TRBJ2-3; 7 bases are a match to TRBD2. CDR3 size: 15 residues. CDR1 is SGHVS, CDR2 FNYEAQ, per germline. CDR3 residues: CASSLAETSTDTQYF. CDR3 DNA: TGTGCCAGCAGCCTAGCGGAGACTAGCACAGATACGCAGTATTTT. Combining the CDR3 with reference TRBV7-6 and TRBJ2-3 gives the whole variable domain GAGVSQSPRYKVTKRGQDVALRCDPISGHVSLYWYRQALGQGPEFLTYFNYEAQQDKSGLPNDRFSAERPEGSISTLTIQRTEQRDSAMYRCASSLAETSTDTQYFGPGTRLTVL.

V is TRBV19 and J is TRBJ2-7, with 8 bases identical to TRBD1. The CDR3 totals 15 residues. Germline V CDR1 and CDR2: LNHDA, SQIVND (reference sequence). V lost 6 bases and J lost 0; bases outside the gene matches: 7. The CDR3 nucleotides are TGTGCCAGTAGGCGTGGACAGGGAAGCTCCTACGAGCAGTACTTC. Protein: CASRRGQGSSYEQYF.

This clone turned up a few times. The gene calls are TRBV11-2 and TRBJ2-7; D is unclear. This CDR3 contains 13 residues. Trimming cost V 4 bases and J 4 bases, with 11 bases left between them. Germline assignment: CDR1 SGHAT and CDR2 FQNNGV. CDR3 sequence reads: CASSSSGVYEQYF. CDR3 DNA sequence: TGTGCCAGCAGCTCTTCAGGCGTATACGAGCAGTACTTC.

This clone was counted a single time. CDR3 bases: TGTGCCAGCAGCATAGACAGGGAGAACACTGAAGCTTTCTTT. Residues: CASSIDRENTEAFF. The chain combines TRBV7-2 with TRBJ1-1; TRBD1 matches 7 bases. This CDR3 has 14 amino acids. V lost 5 bases and J lost 1; bases outside the gene matches: 4. Looked up from germline, CDR1 is SGHTA and CDR2 is FQGNSA.

This chain uses TRBV15 with TRBJ2-3, with TRBD1 as a possible D gene (5 bases). The CDR3 is 17 residues long. CDR1 and CDR2 (germline): LNHNV, YYDKDF (reference sequence). Trimming took 3 bases from V and 0 from J, leaving 16 bases between them. CDR3: CATSSDNRPPSTDTQYF. CDR3 nucleotide sequence: TGTGCCACCAGCAGTGATAACAGGCCCCCTAGCACAGATACGCAGTATTTT.

The chain couples TRBV7-8 to TRBJ1-2; the D is unclear. This CDR3 spans 14 amino acids. The V gene lost 0 bases and the J gene lost 2 bases, with 7 bases spanning the gap. Germline CDR1 SGHVS, CDR2 FQNEAQ. The CDR3 DNA follows: TGTGCCAGCAGCTTAGCGGCCAGAAACTATGGCTACACCTTC. The encoded protein is CASSLAARNYGYTF.

The chain recombines TRBV29-1 with TRBJ2-7; 7 bases are a match to TRBD1. The trim removed 4 bases at V and 1 base at J, leaving 10 bases unmatched. The CDR3 runs to 15 residues. Germline CDR1 and CDR2: SQVTM and ANQGSEA. For the CDR3, the DNA is TGCAGCGTTGGTCCAGGGACAGCCCCATCCTACGAGCAGTACTTC. This gives the protein CSVGPGTAPSYEQYF.

This clone occurred once. The chain couples TRBV7-6 to TRBJ2-7, with 12 bases matching TRBD2. J was trimmed by 3 bases and V by 5 bases; bases with no gene match: 5. This CDR3 region has 15 residues. Germline V gene lookup returns CDR1 SGHVS and CDR2 FNYEAQ. As DNA, the CDR3 is TGTGCCAGCAGCAGACTAGCGGGAGAGGACTACGAGCAGTACTTC. Translation gives CASSRLAGEDYEQYF.